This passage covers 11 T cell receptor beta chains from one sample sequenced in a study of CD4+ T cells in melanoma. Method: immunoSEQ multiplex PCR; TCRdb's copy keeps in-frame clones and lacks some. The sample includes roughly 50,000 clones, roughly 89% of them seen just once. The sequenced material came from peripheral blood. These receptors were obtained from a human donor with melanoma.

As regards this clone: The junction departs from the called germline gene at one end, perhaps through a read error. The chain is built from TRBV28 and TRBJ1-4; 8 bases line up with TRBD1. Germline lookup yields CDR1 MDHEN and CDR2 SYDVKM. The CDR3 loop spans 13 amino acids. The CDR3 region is CASRTGAKEKLFF. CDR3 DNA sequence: TGTGCCAGCAGGACAGGGGCTAAGGAAAAACTGTTTTTT.

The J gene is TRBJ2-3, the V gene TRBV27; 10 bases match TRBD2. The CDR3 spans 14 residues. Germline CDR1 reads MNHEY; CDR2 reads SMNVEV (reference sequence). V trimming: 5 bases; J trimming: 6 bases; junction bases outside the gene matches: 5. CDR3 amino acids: CASSTSGVRDTQYF. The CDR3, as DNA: TGTGCCAGCAGTACTAGCGGGGTAAGGGATACGCAGTATTTT.

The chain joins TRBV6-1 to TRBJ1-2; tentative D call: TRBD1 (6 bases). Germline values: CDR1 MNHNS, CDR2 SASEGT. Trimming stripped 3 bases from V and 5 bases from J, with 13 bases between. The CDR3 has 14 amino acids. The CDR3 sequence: CASSEVTGPYGYTF. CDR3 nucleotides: TGTGCCAGCAGTGAGGTCACAGGGCCTTATGGCTACACCTTC.

This CDR3 reads CASSVRGPGELFF. The CDR3 bases are TGTGCCAGCAGTGTGCGGGGTCCCGGGGAGCTGTTTTTT. This chain joins TRBV2 and TRBJ2-2; tentatively, D is TRBD2 (6 bases). V shed 4 bases and J shed 6 bases, with 9 bases lying between them. The germline V gene encodes CDR1 SNHLY and CDR2 FYNNEI. The CDR3 totals 13 residues.

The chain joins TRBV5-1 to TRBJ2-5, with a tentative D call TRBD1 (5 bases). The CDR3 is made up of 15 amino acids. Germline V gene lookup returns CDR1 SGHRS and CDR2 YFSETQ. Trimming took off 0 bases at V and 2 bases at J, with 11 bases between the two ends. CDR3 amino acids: CASSLGQGRQETQYF. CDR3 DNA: TGCGCCAGCAGCTTGGGGCAGGGAAGGCAAGAGACCCAGTACTTC.

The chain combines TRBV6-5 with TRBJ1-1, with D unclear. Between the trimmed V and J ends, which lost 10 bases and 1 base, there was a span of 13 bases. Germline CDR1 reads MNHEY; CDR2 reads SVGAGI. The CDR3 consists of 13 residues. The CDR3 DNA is TGTGCCACAAGGGAATCCGGGAACACTGAAGCTTTCTTT. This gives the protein CATRESGNTEAFF.

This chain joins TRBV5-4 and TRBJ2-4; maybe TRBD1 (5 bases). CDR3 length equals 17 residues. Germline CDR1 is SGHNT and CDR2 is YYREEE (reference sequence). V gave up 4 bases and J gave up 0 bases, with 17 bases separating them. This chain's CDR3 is CASSPGPQDLAKNIQYF. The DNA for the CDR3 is TGTGCCAGCAGCCCGGGCCCACAGGACCTAGCCAAAAACATTCAGTACTTC.

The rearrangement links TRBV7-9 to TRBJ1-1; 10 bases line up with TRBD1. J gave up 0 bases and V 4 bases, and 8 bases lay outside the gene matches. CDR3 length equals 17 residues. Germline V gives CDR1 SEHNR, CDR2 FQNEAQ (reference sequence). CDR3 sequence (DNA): TGTGCCAGCAGCTCCATGGACAGGGGGAAACTGAACACTGAAGCTTTCTTT. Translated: CASSSMDRGKLNTEAFF.

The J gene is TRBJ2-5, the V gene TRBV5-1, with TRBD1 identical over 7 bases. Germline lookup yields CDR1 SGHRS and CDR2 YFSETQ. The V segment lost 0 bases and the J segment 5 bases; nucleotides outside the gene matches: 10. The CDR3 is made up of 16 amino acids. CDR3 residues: CASSLEWAGGLETQYF. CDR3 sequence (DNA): TGCGCCAGCAGCTTGGAATGGGCAGGGGGTTTGGAGACCCAGTACTTC.

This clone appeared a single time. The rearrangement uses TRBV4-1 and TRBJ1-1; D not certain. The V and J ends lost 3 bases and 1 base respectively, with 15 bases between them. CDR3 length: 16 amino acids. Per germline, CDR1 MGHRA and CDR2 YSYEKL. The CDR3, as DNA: TGCGCCAGCAGCCAGGCCAGTGACGGGCCGAACACTGAAGCTTTCTTT. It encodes CASSQASDGPNTEAFF.

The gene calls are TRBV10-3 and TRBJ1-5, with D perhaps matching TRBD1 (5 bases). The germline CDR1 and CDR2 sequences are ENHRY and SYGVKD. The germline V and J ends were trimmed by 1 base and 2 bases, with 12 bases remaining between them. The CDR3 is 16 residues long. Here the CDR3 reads CAISEYAGQGNQPQHF. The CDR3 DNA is TGTGCCATCAGTGAGTACGCAGGGCAGGGCAATCAGCCCCAGCATTTT.